This passage covers 17 T cell receptor beta chains from one sample sequenced in a study of blood T cell repertoires in COVID-19. Clones were sequenced by immunoSEQ multiplex PCR, and TCRdb holds only the in-frame ones, with some missing. Of tens of thousands of clones detected, roughly 85% appear once; the ten largest clones hold more than 25%. The sequencing sample was made of peripheral blood. The receptors shown here come from a man aged 55 to 70 with active or convalescent COVID-19.

The chain combines TRBV5-6 with TRBJ1-5, with 10 bases that match TRBD1. The V gene's germline CDR1 is SGHDT and CDR2 YYEEEE. The CDR3 has 16 amino acids. After removal of 4 bases from V and 5 bases from J, the junction contained 9 bases not matched to a gene. The CDR3 here is CASSHRTGGFYQPQHF. DNA for the CDR3: TGTGCCAGCAGCCACCGGACAGGGGGGTTTTATCAGCCCCAGCATTTT.

The chain couples TRBV9 to TRBJ2-3, with a possible D match to TRBD1 (5 bases). V was cut by 1 base and J by 3 bases, with 6 bases left in between. The CDR3 contains 13 residues. The germline V gene has CDR1 SGDLS and CDR2 YYNGEE. The chain's CDR3 is CASSVQGTDTQYF. CDR3 sequence (DNA): TGTGCCAGCAGCGTACAGGGAACAGATACGCAGTATTTT.

The chain is built from TRBV7-3 and TRBJ2-3, with 14 bases that match TRBD2. The CDR3 covers 16 residues. CDR1 is SGHTA and CDR2 is FQGTGA in the germline V gene. V lost 3 bases and J lost 5; bases outside the gene matches: 4. Written as DNA, the CDR3 is TGTGCCAGCAGCTTCTCCGGGACTAGCGGGGGAGATACGCAGTATTTT. Residues: CASSFSGTSGGDTQYF.

The chain is built from TRBV4-1 and TRBJ1-1; a weak D match, TRBD1 (5 bases). Between the trimmed V and J ends, which lost 2 bases and 0 bases, there was a span of 7 bases. The germline CDR1 and CDR2 sequences are MGHRA and YSYEKL. The CDR3 is made up of 14 amino acids. The CDR3 protein is CASSQWGMNTEAFF. DNA of the CDR3: TGCGCCAGCAGCCAATGGGGCATGAACACTGAAGCTTTCTTT.

The chain is built from TRBV28 and TRBJ2-1, with 8 nucleotides matching TRBD2. The junction had 9 bases not matched to a gene; V was cut back by 5 bases and J by 6 bases. Germline assignment: CDR1 MDHEN and CDR2 SYDVKM. CDR3 size: 15 residues. Here the CDR3 DNA reads TGTGCCAGCAGTCCCCCACGGGGGGGCCGCAATGAGCAGTTCTTC. Translating it yields CASSPPRGGRNEQFF.

The genes are TRBV13 and TRBJ1-5; the D gene is possibly TRBD1 (5 bases). The CDR3 extends over 13 amino acids. V was pared by 5 bases and J by 4 bases, with 9 bases between. From germline, CDR1 is PRHDT and CDR2 FYEKMQ (reference sequence). In DNA form, the CDR3 reads TGTGCCAGCAGCAGGGGTGGAAATCAGCCCCAGCATTTT. It codes for CASSRGGNQPQHF.

A single count supports this clone. The chain has TRBV4-3 and TRBJ2-3; perhaps TRBD2 as D (7 bases). Germline lookup yields CDR1 LGHNA and CDR2 YSLEER. CDR3 length equals 18 residues. The V and J ends lost 0 bases and 2 bases respectively, with 18 bases between them. The CDR3 bases are TGCGCCAGCAGCCAAGATGGCGTGCGGGGGCAGTTCACAGATACGCAGTATTTT. This encodes CASSQDGVRGQFTDTQYF.

V and J are TRBV15 and TRBJ1-1; 7 bases map to TRBD1. V was clipped by 5 bases and J by 2 bases; unmatched bases: 8. CDR3 length: 15 amino acids. Germline V gene data show CDR1 as LNHNV and CDR2 as YYDKDF (reference sequence). The CDR3 nucleotides read TGTGCCACCAGCTCCCCCAAGGGGGCAAACACTGAAGCTTTCTTT. Translated: CATSSPKGANTEAFF.

This clone was seen a single time. The chain is built from TRBV12-3 or TRBV12-4 and TRBJ1-3; 8 bases line up with TRBD1. The CDR3 extends over 13 amino acids. Losses at the gene ends were 0 bases for V and 12 bases for J; bases not matched to a gene: 4. Here the CDR3 reads CASSLALQGDIYF. In DNA, the CDR3 is TGTGCCAGCAGTTTAGCGTTACAGGGGGACATATATTTT.

The chain combines TRBV4-2 with TRBJ2-3; 13 nucleotides agree with TRBD2. Trimming at V came to 0 bases and at J to 0 bases, leaving 0 bases not matched to a gene. There are 17 residues in the CDR3. CDR1 and CDR2 from the germline V gene are LGHNA and YNFKEQ. In DNA form, the CDR3 reads TGTGCCAGCAGCCAAGAACTAGCGGGGGGGAGCACAGATACGCAGTATTTT. Translating it yields CASSQELAGGSTDTQYF.

The chain links TRBV19 to TRBJ1-3; no definite D call. V was cut by 1 base and J by 1 base, with 5 bases left in between. There are 14 residues in the CDR3. The germline V gene encodes CDR1 LNHDA and CDR2 SQIVND (reference sequence). The CDR3 region is CASSIGPSGNTIYF. CDR3 bases: TGTGCCAGTAGTATAGGGCCGTCTGGAAACACCATATATTTT.

CDR3 in amino acids: CASSLRGSTYEQYF. The CDR3 DNA reads TGTGCCAGCAGCTTAAGGGGCAGCACCTACGAGCAGTACTTC. The rearrangement joins TRBV7-2 to TRBJ2-7, with D tentatively TRBD1 (5 bases). The CDR3 covers 14 residues. V lost 2 bases and J 2 bases, leaving 10 bases between the germline ends. Per germline, CDR1 SGHTA and CDR2 FQGNSA.

The chain couples TRBV3-1 (or the pseudogene TRBV3-2) to TRBJ1-2; a weak D match, TRBD1 (5 bases). Germline CDR1 and CDR2: LGHDT and YNNKEL (reference sequence). V was pared by 3 bases and J by 0 bases, with 5 bases between. CDR3 length: 13 residues. CDR3 region: CASSQTANYGYTF. CDR3 nucleotide sequence: TGTGCCAGCAGCCAGACAGCTAACTATGGCTACACCTTC.

This clone was observed a few times. V is TRBV5-1 and J is TRBJ2-1; weak D call: TRBD2 (6 bases). Germline V gives CDR1 SGHRS, CDR2 YFSETQ. Trimming pared 0 bases from V and 0 bases from J, leaving 13 bases between. CDR3 length: 17 amino acids. CDR3 DNA sequence: TGCGCCAGCAGCTTGGGGAGCGGGTTTGCCTCCTACAATGAGCAGTTCTTC. Its protein product is CASSLGSGFASYNEQFF.

This clone showed up just once. The chain employs TRBV6-5 and TRBJ1-3; the D gene is possibly TRBD1 (5 bases). Looked up from germline, CDR1 is MNHEY and CDR2 is SVGAGI. CDR3 length equals 14 residues. Trimming pared 6 bases from V and 2 bases from J, leaving 11 bases between. The CDR3 spells CASRGPGAGNTIYF. In nucleotides, the CDR3 is TGTGCCAGCAGGGGGCCTGGGGCTGGAAACACCATATATTTT.

CDR3 coding DNA: TGCGCCAGCAGTCACGGGGTGAGCGGGCCTTCCTACGAGCAGTACTTC. Amino acid sequence: CASSHGVSGPSYEQYF. V is TRBV10-2 and J is TRBJ2-7, with D tentatively TRBD2 (6 bases). CDR3 length: 16 amino acids. CDR1 and CDR2 from the germline V gene are WSHSY and SAAADI. Trimming pared 5 bases from V and 1 base from J, leaving 18 bases between.

The chain employs TRBV5-8 and TRBJ1-5; D remains unclear. The length of the CDR3 is 12 residues. V gave up 4 bases and J gave up 4 bases, with 6 bases separating them. Germline CDR1 is SGHTS and CDR2 is YDEGEE. The CDR3 protein is CASSLLNQPQHF. CDR3 DNA sequence: TGTGCCAGCAGCCTTTTAAATCAGCCCCAGCATTTT.